This TCR beta chain was captured by sequencing in a study of T cells in Graves' hyperthyroidism and ophthalmopathy (dated by TCRdb to the late 2010s). The study in broad terms: Peripheral blood was sampled at the time of initial diagnosis, prior to any treatment. For training and testing, the 100 or so patients in the discovery cohort were randomly divided in a 7:3 ratio. Following sampling, methimazole starting at 30 mg daily was given to hyperthyroidism patients, and high-dose intravenous methylprednisolone was given to ophthalmopathy patients. Thyroid tissue and blood T-cell repertoires from roughly 6 Graves' hyperthyroidism patients were also compared in the study. According to the paper, TCR Vbeta CDR3 sequencing was carried out on over 130 peripheral blood samples, which came from over 40 ophthalmopathy, about 75 hyperthyroidism and roughly 17 progressor patients. Prospective prediction of ophthalmopathy was tested in an independent validation cohort consisting of 18 hyperthyroidism patients and around 17 patients who later progressed to ophthalmopathy. A discovery cohort of about a hundred patients, approximately 45 with Graves' ophthalmopathy and about 60 with stable Graves' hyperthyroidism, was used to find distinguishing TCR V-J signatures.

Study-wide conclusions, independent of this receptor: Ophthalmopathy was separated from stable hyperthyroidism by a 13 V-J signature model, with roughly 88% sensitivity and just over 81% specificity obtained in cross-validation and 80%/75% obtained in testing. Most expanded thyroid clonotypes (frequency above 0.001) were also found in blood, which suggests that blood repertoires may mirror thyroid immune responses. In validation, the model predicted progression to ophthalmopathy with 60% to 71% sensitivity and about 72% specificity, a median of roughly seven months before onset. Sample size was not statistically predetermined, and investigators were not blinded to group allocation.

Graves' hyperthyroidism was defined as stable when no progression to ophthalmopathy occurred over 18 months of follow-up. Hyperthyroidism patients were aged 18 to 65 years and newly diagnosed, with disease duration of less than 2 months. Any patient with an uncontrolled infection, another autoimmune disease, pregnancy or lactation was excluded. Diagnoses were established on the basis of clinical symptoms, serum thyroxine and TRAb, thyroid ultrasound, and orbital computed tomography. Ficoll-Paque density gradient centrifugation was used to isolate PBMCs from around 10 ml of fresh peripheral blood. Total RNA was extracted using Trizol reagent, and RNA quality was assessed on an Agilent 2100 Bioanalyzer. This clonotype was seen repeatedly, ten times or more. Its target antigen remains unknown. The input lacks base qualities; no much larger clone sits a single base away. The TCR beta CDR3 regions were amplified from the RNA transcripts. For the first round of RT-PCR on the TCR CDR3, the HTBI primer set was used together with the Qiagen OneStep RT-PCR kit. Libraries were constructed in a second round of multiplex PCR, after which size selection and purification were carried out. The libraries were sequenced on an Illumina HiSeq2000 using paired-end 100 bp reads. As for the authors' bioinformatics: SOAPnuke was used to process the raw data, with reads discarded if the reads contained adapters or uncalled bases, had a mean Phred below 15, or lacked an exact constant-primer or identifier match. High-quality paired reads were merged using COPE v1.2.5, and each unique nucleotide sequence was defined as a clonotype. MiTCR v1.1 was used to align the clonotypes against IMGT TRBV, TRBD and TRBJ reference segments. Analysis was restricted to V-J combinations with a frequency above 0.0001, which covered over 98% of repertoires. A TCS score was defined as the ratio between F50 (clonal expansion) and ExV (chaos), using BLOSUM62-based TCRdist between CDR3 peptides within each V-J. Welch's t-statistics and random forest reduced around 520 V-J features to roughly 13, which were used in a naive Bayes classifier (R e1071). TCRdb reprocessing: public reads trimmed at Q25 with fastp, clones called with MiXCR, in-frame beta chains kept. Identical CDR3 proteins give one entry, which carries the most common genes and DNA. TCRdb's processing, not the authors', yielded these V and J calls. The sample table records hundreds of thousands of distinct CDR3 sequences; around 13% of these occur just once. Roughly a tenth of the sample is taken by the ten largest.

V loses 3 bases, J loses 2 bases, and the germline ends lie 14 bases apart. The germline V gene (reference sequence) provides CDR1 MNHEY and CDR2 SMNVEV. The CDR3, from cysteine to phenylalanine, totals 15 residues. The retained sequence is limited to the CDR3, 45 bases, with the frame set at the first base. What was sequenced was blood. Recombination joined TRBV27 with TRBJ2-7, with the D segment identity uncertain. The sequence derives from a woman aged 18-30 years with Graves' hyperthyroidism. Here the CDR3 is given as CASSFGFGLPYEQYF. The DNA sequence is given as TGTGCCAGCAGTTTCGGCTTTGGTCTCCCCTACGAGCAGTACTTC.